This TCR beta chain was sequenced in a study of lymphopenia after photon versus proton radiotherapy. Study results and limitations: Photon-treated patients lost naive T cells and TCR diversity; proton-treated stayed stable. Only patients who died were analyzed for survival; proton advantage is unproven. After the lymphocyte nadir, photon-treated repertoires showed oligoclonal expansion, especially of CD8+ Temra cells.

Concerning this clone itself: The antigen is unknown.

CDR3 length: 15 amino acids. The V end lost 5 bases, the J end lost 0 bases, and 11 bases lay between the germline ends. Germline CDR1 reads KGHSH; CDR2 reads LQKENI. TCRdb's table, derived via immunoSEQ multiplex PCR, lists solely in-frame clones and lacks some. This table holds about 160,000 clones, about 85% found once. This receptor was taken from a man over 45 with gastric cancer. V gene TRBV18 combines with J gene TRBJ1-5; D possibly corresponds to TRBD1 (5 bases). The material sequenced was peripheral blood, taken from a patient treated with photon-based radiotherapy. The CDR3, as DNA: TGTGCCAGCTCATCCGGGACGGATAGCAATCAGCCCCAGCATTTT. Protein product: CASSSGTDSNQPQHF.